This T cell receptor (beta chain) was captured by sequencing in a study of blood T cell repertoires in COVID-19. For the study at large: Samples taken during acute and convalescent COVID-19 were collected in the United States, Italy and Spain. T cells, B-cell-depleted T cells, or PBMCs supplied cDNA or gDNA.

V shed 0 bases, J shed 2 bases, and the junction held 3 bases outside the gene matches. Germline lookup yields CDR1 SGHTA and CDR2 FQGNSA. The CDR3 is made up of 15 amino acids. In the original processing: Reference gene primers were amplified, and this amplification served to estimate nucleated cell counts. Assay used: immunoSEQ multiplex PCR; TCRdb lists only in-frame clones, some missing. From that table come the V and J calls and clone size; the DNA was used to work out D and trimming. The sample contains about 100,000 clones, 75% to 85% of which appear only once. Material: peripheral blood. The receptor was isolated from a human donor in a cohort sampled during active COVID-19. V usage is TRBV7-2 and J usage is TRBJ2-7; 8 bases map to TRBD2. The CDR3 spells CASSLASGAAYEQYF. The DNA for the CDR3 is TGTGCCAGCAGCTTAGCTAGCGGGGCGGCCTACGAGCAGTACTTC.